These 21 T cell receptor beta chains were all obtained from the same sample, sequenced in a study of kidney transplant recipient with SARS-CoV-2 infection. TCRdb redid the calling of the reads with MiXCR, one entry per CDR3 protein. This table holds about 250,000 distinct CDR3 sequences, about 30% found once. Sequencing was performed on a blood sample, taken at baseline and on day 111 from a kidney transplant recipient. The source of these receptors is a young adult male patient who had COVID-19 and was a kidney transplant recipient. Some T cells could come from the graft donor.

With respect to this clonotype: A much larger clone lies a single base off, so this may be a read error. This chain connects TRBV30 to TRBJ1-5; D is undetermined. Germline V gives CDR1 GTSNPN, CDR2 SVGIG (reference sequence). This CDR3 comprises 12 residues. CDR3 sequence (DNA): TGTGCCTGGAGTACCCCTGGGCAGCTCCAGCATTTT. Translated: CAWSTPGQLQHF.

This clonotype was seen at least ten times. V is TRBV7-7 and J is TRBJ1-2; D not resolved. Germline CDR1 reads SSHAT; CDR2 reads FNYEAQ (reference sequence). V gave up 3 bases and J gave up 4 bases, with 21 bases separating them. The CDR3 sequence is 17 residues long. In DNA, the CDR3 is TGTGCCAGCAGCTTGCTAGGTAAGTGCCGAAAGACCTATGGCTACACCTTC. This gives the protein CASSLLGKCRKTYGYTF.

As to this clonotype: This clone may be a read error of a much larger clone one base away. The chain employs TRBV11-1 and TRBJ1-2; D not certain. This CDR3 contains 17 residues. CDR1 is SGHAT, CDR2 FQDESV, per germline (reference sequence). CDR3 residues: CASSRFFKAGKTYGFTF. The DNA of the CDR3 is TGTGCCAGCAGCAGATTTTTTAAGGCTGGAAAGACCTATGGCTTCACCTTC.

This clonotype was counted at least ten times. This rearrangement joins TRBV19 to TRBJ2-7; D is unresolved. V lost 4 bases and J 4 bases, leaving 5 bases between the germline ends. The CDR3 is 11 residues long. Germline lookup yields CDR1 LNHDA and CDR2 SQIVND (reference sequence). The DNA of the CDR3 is TGTGCCAGTAGTAATTTATACGAGCAGTACTTC. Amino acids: CASSNLYEQYF.

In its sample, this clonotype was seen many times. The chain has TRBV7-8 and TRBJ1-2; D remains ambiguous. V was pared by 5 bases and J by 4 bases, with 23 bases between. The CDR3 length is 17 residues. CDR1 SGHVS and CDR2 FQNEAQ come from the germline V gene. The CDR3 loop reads CASSPELFTRKTYGYTF. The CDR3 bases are TGTGCCAGCAGCCCAGAACTGTTTACCCGAAAGACCTATGGCTACACCTTC.

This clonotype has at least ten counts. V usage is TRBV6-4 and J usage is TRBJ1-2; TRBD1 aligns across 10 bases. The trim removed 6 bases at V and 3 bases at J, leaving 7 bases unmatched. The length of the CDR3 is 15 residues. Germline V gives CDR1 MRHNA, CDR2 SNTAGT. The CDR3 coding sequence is TGTGCCAGCAGCAAATACGGGACAGGGGACTATGGCTACACCTTC. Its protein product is CASSKYGTGDYGYTF.

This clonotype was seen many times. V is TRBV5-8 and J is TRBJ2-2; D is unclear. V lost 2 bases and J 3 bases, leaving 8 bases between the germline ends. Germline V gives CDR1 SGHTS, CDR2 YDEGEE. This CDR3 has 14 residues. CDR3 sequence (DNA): TGTGCCAGCAGCTTATTCCAGGACACCGGGGAGCTGTTTTTT. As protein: CASSLFQDTGELFF. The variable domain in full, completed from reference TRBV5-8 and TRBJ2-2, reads EAGVTQSPTHLIKTRGQQATLRCSPISGHTSVYWYQQALGLGLQFLLWYDEGEERNRGNFPPRFSGRQFPNYSSELNVNALELEDSALYLCASSLFQDTGELFFGEGSRLTVL.

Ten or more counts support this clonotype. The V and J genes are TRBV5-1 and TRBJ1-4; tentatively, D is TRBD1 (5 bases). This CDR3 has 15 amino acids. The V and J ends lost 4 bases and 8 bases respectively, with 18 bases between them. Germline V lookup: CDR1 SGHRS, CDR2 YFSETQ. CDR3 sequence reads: CASSGGARDQEKLFF. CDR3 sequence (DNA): TGCGCCAGCAGCGGGGGTGCCCGCGACCAAGAAAAACTGTTTTTT.

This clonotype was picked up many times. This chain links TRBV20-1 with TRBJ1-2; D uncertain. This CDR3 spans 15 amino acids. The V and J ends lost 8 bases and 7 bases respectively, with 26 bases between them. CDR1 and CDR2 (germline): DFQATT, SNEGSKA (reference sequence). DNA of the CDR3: TGCAGTTGCTCACCATACCAGACCCCCATGGGTGGCTACACCTTC. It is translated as CSCSPYQTPMGGYTF.

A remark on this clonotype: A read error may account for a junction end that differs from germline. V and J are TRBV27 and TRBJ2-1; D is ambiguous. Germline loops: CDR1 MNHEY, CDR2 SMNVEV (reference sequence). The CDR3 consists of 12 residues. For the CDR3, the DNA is TGTGCCATAGGCAGTACCTACGATGAGCAGTTCTTC. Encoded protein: CAIGSTYDEQFF.

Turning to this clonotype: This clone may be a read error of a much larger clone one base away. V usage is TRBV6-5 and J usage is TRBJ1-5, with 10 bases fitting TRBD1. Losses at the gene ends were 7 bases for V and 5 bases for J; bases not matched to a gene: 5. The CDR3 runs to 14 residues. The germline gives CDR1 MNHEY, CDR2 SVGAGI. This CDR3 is CASNGQGDYQPQHF. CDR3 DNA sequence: TGTGCCAGCAATGGACAGGGGGATTATCAGCCCCAGCATTTT.

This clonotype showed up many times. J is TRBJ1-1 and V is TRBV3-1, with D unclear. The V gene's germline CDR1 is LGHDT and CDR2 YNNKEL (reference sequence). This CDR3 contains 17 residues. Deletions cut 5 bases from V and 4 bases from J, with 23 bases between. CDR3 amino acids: CASSAIYPISIRTEAFF. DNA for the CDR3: TGTGCCAGCAGCGCAATTTATCCCATTTCAATTCGCACTGAAGCTTTCTTT.

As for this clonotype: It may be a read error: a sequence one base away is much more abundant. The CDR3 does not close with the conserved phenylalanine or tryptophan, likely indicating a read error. CDR3 in amino acids: CASSVGLGYGELFS. The CDR3 nucleotides read TGTGCCAGCAGTGTAGGACTCGGGTACGGGGAGCTGTTTTCT. The chain is built from TRBV2 and TRBJ2-2, with D possibly being TRBD2 (5 bases). The germline V gene has CDR1 SNHLY and CDR2 FYNNEI. The V gene lost 4 bases and the J gene lost 7 bases, with 13 bases spanning the gap. The CDR3 spans 14 residues.

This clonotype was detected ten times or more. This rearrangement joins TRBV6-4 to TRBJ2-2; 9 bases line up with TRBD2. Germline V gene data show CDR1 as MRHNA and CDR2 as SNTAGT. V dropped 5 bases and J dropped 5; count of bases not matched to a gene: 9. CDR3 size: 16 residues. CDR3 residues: CASSLLAGAGTGELFF. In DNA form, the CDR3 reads TGTGCCAGCAGTTTATTAGCGGGAGCTGGAACCGGGGAGCTGTTTTTT.

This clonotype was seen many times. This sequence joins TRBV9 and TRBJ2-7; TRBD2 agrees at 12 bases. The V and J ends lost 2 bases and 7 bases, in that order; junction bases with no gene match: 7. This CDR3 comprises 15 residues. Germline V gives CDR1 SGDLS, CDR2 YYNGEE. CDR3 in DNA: TGTGCCAGCAGCGTTAGACTAGCGGGAGTAACTGAGCAGTACTTC. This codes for CASSVRLAGVTEQYF.

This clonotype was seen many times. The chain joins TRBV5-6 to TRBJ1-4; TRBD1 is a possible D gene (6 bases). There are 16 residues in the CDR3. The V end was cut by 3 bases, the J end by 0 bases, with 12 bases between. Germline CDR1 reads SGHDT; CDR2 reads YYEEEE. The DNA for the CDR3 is TGTGCCAGCAGCTCGACAGGAGATGCAACTAATGAAAAACTGTTTTTT. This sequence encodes CASSSTGDATNEKLFF.

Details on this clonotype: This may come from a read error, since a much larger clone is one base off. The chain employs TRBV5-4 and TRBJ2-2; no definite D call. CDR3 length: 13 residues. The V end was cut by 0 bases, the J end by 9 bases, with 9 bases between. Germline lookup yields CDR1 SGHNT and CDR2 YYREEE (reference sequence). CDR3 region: CASSLGGVRELFF. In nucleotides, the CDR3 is TGTGCCAGCAGCTTGGGTGGTGTGAGGGAGCTGTTTTTT.

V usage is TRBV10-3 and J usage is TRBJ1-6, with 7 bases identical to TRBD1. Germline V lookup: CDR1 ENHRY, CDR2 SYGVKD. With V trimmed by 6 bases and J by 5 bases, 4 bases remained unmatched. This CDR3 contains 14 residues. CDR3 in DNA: TGTGCCATCAGCCAAGACAGGGATAATTCACCCCTCCACTTT. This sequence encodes CAISQDRDNSPLHF.

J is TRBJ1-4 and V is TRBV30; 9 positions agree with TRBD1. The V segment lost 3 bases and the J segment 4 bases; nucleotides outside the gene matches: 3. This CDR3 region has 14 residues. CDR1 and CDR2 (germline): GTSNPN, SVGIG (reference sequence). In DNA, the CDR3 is TGTGCCTGGAGGGGGGGACAGGGTAATGAAAAACTGTTTTTT. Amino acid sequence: CAWRGGQGNEKLFF.

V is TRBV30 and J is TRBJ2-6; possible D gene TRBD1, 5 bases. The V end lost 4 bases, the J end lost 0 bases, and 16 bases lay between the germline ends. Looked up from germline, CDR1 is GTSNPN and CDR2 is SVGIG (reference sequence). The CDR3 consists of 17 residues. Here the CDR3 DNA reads TGTGCCTGGAAATTGTTCCGACAGCACTCTGGGGCCAACGTCCTGACTTTC. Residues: CAWKLFRQHSGANVLTF.

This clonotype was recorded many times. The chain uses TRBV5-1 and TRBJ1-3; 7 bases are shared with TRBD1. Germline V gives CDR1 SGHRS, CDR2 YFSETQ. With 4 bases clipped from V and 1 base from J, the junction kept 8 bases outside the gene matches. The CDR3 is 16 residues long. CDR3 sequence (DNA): TGCGCCAGCAGCCCGGGACAGTTTACTTCTGGAAACACCATATATTTT. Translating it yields CASSPGQFTSGNTIYF.